This TCR beta chain was documented in a study of beta chain features in type 1 diabetes. CDR1 is SQVTM and CDR2 is ANQGSEA in the germline V gene. This CDR3 is 13 amino acids long. Trimming left V 4 bases short and J 2 bases short, with 11 bases between. Expressed TCRB transcripts were sequenced after all isolated RNA was converted to cDNA. Sequenced by immunoSEQ multiplex PCR; TCRdb stores in-frame clones only, minus some. The data contain under 300,000 clones, around 7.3% of them singletons. The chain links TRBV29-1 to TRBJ1-2; no firm D call. Sequencing was performed on central memory CD4+ T cells from blood. This sequence originates from a young woman in good health. The CDR3 is CSVVEQPNYGYTF. CDR3 coding DNA: TGCAGCGTTGTCGAACAGCCGAACTATGGCTACACCTTC.